What follows are 2 T cell receptor beta chains derived from one specimen sequenced in a study of cytotoxic CD8 clonotypes in ibrutinib-treated CLL. TCRdb keeps only in-frame clones here, not all; method: immunoSEQ multiplex PCR. The data hold about 130,000 clones, with roughly three quarters observed a single time. Sequenced here: PBMCs, sampled after 12 months of ibrutinib treatment. Every receptor here comes from a human donor with chronic lymphocytic leukemia.

The genes are TRBV4-3 and TRBJ2-7, with 9 bases lining up with TRBD2. The V segment lost 1 base and the J segment 6 bases; nucleotides outside the gene matches: 7. The CDR3 totals 15 residues. Germline assignment: CDR1 LGHNA and CDR2 YSLEER. This CDR3 reads CASSQGAGGPFEQYF. The CDR3 DNA reads as TGCGCCAGCAGCCAAGGGGCGGGAGGGCCATTCGAGCAGTACTTC.

The chain links TRBV7-2 to TRBJ1-5, with 9 bases lining up with TRBD1. The V and J ends lost 1 base and 5 bases, in that order; junction bases with no gene match: 3. This CDR3 is 15 amino acids long. Germline V gives CDR1 SGHTA, CDR2 FQGNSA. CDR3 amino acids: CASSLGDRVHQPQHF. DNA for the CDR3: TGTGCCAGCAGCTTAGGGGACAGGGTGCATCAGCCCCAGCATTTT.